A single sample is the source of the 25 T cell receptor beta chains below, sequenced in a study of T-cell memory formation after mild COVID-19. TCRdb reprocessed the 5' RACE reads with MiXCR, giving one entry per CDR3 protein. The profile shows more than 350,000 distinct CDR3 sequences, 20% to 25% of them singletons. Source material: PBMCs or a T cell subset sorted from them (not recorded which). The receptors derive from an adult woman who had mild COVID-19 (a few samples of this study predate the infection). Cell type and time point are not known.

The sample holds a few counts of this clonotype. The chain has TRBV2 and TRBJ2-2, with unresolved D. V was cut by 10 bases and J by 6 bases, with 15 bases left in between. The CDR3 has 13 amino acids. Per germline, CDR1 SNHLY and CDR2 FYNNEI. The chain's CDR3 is CAIPGLSAGELFF. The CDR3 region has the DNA TGTGCCATCCCCGGGCTTTCCGCCGGGGAGCTGTTTTTT.

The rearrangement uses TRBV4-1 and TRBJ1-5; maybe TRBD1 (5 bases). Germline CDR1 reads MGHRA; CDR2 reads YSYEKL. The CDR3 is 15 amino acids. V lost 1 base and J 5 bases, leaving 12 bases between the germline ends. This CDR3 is CASSQGVTADQPQHF. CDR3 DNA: TGCGCCAGCAGCCAAGGGGTGACAGCCGATCAGCCCCAGCATTTT.

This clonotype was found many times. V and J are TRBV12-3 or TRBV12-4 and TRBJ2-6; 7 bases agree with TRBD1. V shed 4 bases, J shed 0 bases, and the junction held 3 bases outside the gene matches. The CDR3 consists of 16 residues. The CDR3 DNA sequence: TGTGCCAGCAGTTCGTCAGGGGGCTCTGGGGCCAACGTCCTGACTTTC. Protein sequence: CASSSSGGSGANVLTF.

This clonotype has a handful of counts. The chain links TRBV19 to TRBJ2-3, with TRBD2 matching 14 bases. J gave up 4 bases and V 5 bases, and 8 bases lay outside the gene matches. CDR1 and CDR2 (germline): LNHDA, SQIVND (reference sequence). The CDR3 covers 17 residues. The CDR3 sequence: CASSARLAGGPADTQYF. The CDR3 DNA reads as TGTGCCAGTAGTGCCAGACTAGCGGGGGGGCCCGCAGATACGCAGTATTTT.

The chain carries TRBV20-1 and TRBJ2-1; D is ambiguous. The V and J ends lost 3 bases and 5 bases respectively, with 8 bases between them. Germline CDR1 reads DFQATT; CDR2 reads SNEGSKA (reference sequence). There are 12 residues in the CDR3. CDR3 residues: CSASPRHNEQFF. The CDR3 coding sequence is TGCAGTGCTAGCCCGCGCCACAATGAGCAGTTCTTC.

The CDR3: CASSQGLTQYF. The CDR3 DNA reads TGTGCCAGCAGCCAAGGACTGACGCAGTACTTC. V usage is TRBV7-2 and J usage is TRBJ2-7, with a tentative D call TRBD2 (5 bases). This CDR3 is built from 11 residues. Germline V gene lookup returns CDR1 SGHTA and CDR2 FQGNSA. Trimming pared 5 bases from V and 9 bases from J, leaving 11 bases between.

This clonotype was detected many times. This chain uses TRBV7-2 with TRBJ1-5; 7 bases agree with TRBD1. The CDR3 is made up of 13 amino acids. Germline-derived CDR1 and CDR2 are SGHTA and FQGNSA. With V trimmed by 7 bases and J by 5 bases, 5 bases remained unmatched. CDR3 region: CASTLGQYQPQHF. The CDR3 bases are TGTGCCAGCACCTTGGGACAGTATCAGCCCCAGCATTTT.

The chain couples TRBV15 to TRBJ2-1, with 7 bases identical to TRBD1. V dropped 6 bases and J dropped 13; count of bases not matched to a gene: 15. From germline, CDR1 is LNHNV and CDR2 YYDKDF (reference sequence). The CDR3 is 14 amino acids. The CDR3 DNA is TGTGCCACCAGAGCGACAGGGACCCTGCTAGATCAGTTCTTC. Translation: CATRATGTLLDQFF.

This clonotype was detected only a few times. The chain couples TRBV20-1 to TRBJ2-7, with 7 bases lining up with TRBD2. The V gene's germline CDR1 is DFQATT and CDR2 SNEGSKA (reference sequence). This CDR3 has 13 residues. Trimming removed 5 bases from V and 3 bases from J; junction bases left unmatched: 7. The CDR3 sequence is CSAWDYSRYEQYF. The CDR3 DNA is TGCAGTGCTTGGGACTATTCGCGCTACGAGCAGTACTTC.

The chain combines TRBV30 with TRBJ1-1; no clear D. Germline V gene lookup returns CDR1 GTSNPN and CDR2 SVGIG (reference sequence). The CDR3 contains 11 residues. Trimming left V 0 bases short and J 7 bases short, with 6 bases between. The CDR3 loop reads CAWSVALEAFF. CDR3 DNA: TGTGCCTGGAGTGTCGCCCTTGAAGCTTTCTTT.

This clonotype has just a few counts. For the CDR3, the DNA is TGTGCCTGGAGTCGATTCAGTGATTACCCCTACGAGCAGTACTTC. Amino acid sequence: CAWSRFSDYPYEQYF. This rearrangement joins TRBV30 to TRBJ2-7; D unresolved. V was shortened by 2 bases and J by 2 bases, with 16 bases between the two germline ends. In germline, CDR1 is GTSNPN, CDR2 SVGIG (reference sequence). The CDR3 is made up of 15 amino acids.

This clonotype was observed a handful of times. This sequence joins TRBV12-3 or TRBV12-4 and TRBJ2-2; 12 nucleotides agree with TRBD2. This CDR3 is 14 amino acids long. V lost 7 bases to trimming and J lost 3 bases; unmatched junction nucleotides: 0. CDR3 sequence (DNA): TGTGCCAGCACTAGCGGGGGGGACACCGGGGAGCTGTTTTTT. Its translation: CASTSGGDTGELFF.

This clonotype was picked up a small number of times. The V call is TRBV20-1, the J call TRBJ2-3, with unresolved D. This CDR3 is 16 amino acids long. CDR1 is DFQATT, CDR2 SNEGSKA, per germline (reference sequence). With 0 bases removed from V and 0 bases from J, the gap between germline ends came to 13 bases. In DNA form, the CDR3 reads TGCAGTGCTAGAGAAGTATTTCAGTTCAGCACAGATACGCAGTATTTT. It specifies CSAREVFQFSTDTQYF.

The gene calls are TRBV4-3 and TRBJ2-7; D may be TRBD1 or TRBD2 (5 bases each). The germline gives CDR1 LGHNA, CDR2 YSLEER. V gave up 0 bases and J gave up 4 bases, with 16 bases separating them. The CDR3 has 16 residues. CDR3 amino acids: CASSQDLGTARYEQYF. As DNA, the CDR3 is TGCGCCAGCAGCCAAGATCTAGGGACCGCGCGGTACGAGCAGTACTTC.

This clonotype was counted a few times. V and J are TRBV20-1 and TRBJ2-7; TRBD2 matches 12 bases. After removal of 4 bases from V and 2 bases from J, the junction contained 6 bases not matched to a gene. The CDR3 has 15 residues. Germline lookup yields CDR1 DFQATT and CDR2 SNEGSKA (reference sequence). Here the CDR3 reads CSATSRTSGTYEQYF. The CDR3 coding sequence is TGCAGTGCTACCTCCCGGACTAGCGGGACCTACGAGCAGTACTTC.

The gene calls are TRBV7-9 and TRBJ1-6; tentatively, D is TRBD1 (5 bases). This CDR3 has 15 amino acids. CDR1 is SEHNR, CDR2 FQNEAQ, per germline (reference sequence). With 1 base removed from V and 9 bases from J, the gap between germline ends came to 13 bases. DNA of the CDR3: TGTGCCAGCAGCTTAGGGCAGGGCAAGAGTTCACCCCTCCACTTT. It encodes CASSLGQGKSSPLHF.

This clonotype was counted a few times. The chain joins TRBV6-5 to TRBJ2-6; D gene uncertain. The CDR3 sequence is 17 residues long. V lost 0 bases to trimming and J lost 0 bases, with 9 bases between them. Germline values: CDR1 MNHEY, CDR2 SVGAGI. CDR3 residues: CASSYSRWSSGANVLTF. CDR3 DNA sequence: TGTGCCAGCAGTTACTCACGTTGGAGCTCTGGGGCCAACGTCCTGACTTTC.

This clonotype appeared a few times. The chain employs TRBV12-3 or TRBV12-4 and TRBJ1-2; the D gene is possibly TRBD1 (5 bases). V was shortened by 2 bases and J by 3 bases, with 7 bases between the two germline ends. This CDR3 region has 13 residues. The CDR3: CASSLNRHYGYTF. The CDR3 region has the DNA TGTGCCAGCAGTTTAAACAGGCACTATGGCTACACCTTC.

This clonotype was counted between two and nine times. The CDR3: CASSQALDNEQFF. In DNA, the CDR3 is TGTGCCAGCAGCCAAGCACTCGACAATGAGCAGTTCTTC. The chain employs TRBV4-2 and TRBJ2-1, with D unclear. Germline V gives CDR1 LGHNA, CDR2 YNFKEQ. The CDR3 contains 13 residues. The V gene lost 1 base and the J gene lost 5 bases, with 6 bases spanning the gap.

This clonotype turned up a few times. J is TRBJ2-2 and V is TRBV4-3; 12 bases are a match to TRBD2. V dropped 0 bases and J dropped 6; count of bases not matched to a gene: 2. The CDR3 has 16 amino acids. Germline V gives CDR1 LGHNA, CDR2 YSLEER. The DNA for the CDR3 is TGCGCCAGCAGCCAAGAGGCTAGCGGGAGGGCCGGGGAGCTGTTTTTT. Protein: CASSQEASGRAGELFF.

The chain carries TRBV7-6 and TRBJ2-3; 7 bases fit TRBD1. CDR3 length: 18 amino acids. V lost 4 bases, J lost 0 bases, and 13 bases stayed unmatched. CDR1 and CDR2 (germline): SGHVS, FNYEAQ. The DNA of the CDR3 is TGTGCCAGCAGCTCCGCCCCGACAGGGCGGGCGAGCACAGATACGCAGTATTTT. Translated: CASSSAPTGRASTDTQYF.

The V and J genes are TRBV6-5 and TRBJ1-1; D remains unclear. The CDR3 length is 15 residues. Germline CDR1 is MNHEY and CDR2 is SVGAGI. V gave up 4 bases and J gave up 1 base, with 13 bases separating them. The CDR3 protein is CASSSLGMTNTEAFF. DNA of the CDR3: TGTGCCAGCAGTTCGTTGGGGATGACGAACACTGAAGCTTTCTTT.

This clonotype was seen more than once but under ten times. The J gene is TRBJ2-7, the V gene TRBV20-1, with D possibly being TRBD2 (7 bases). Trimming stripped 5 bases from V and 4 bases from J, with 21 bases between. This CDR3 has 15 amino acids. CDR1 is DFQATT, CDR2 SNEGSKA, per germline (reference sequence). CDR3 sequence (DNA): TGCAGTGCTGGGGGGGCGCAGGGCGCGCGTTACGAGCAGTACTTC. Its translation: CSAGGAQGARYEQYF.

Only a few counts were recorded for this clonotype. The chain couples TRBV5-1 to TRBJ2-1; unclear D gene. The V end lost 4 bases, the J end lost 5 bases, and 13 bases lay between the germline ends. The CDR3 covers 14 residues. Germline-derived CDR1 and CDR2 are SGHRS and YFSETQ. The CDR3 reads CASSAGRPDNEQFF. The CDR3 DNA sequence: TGCGCCAGCAGCGCCGGACGTCCGGACAATGAGCAGTTCTTC.

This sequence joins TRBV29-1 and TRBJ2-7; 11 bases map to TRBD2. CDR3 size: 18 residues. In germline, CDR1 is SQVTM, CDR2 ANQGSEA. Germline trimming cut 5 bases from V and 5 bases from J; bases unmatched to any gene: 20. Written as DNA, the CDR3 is TGCAGCGTTTCCACCCCTGGGGGGCTAGCGGGAGGTAGCCACGAGCAGTACTTC. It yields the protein CSVSTPGGLAGGSHEQYF.